This T cell receptor (beta chain) was sequenced for a study of blood T cells in healthy people across ages (dated by TCRdb to about 2015). For context, the study as a whole: In model experiments, roughly one uniquely barcoded TCR beta cDNA molecule per two T cells was captured by template switching. Using the same blood draw, the study looked at two additional independent replicas of 1 million unique cDNA reads for two donors, one aged 18 to 30 and the other aged 80 or older. The donors were split into four age groups: young (average 16 years), middle-aged (about 40), aged (62) and long-lived (roughly 86). Age-related changes in TCR beta repertoire diversity were measured in the study by deep sequencing normalized with unique cDNA molecular identifiers.

To prepare the library, 5' RACE was applied. Sequencing relied on an Illumina HiSeq 2500. A second PCR of roughly 6 to 11 cycles was performed with a sample-barcoded 5' primer and a J-beta primer mix. Each TCR beta cDNA molecule received a unique molecular identifier from a template-switch 5' adaptor carrying 12 random nucleotides. Each sample yielded at least 2.5 million CDR3-containing paired-end reads. The Mint cDNA synthesis kit, primed by a TRBC-specific oligonucleotide, was used to synthesize first-strand cDNA from all RNA. All cDNA was treated with uracil-DNA glycosylase and then went through a first 18-cycle PCR with the universal primers M1SS and BC2_uni_R. As for the authors' bioinformatics: Each sample was normalized by randomly selecting 1 million high-quality reads, each carrying a distinct molecular identifier. Instead of being binned into consensus sequences, reads that shared molecular identifiers were thrown out. MiTCR, run with a Q25 quality threshold and the strictest error-elimination algorithm, handled CDR3 identification, clonotype clustering and error correction. A nonparametric unseen species model with Euler transformation was used to estimate lower-bound total TCR beta diversity. Using fastp at Q25 and MiXCR, TCRdb reprocessed the public reads and kept productive beta chains. Every CDR3 protein is listed once, alongside the most common genes and DNA of its rows. The V and J calls were not made by the authors but by TCRdb's processing. The sample table records around 1,000,000 distinct CDR3 sequences; 20% to 25% of these occur just once. The ten largest clones represent around 0.75% of the sample.

For this clonotype: It has no known antigen specificity. Per-base quality was not reported, and no clone a single base away is much larger than it.

General conclusions and limits of the study: The CMV infection status of donors was not known, potentially confounding age-related changes in expanded clonotypes. Conclusive comparison of naive and antigen-experienced compartments was prevented by the profiling of bulk unsorted PBMCs. The long-lived group showed more naive CD4+ T cells, fewer expanded clones and increased TCR diversity than the aged group, suggesting age selection. A strong correlation was found between observed TCR beta diversity and the percentage of naive T cells measured by flow cytometry. As age increased, observed TCR beta diversity per million T cells dropped in a roughly linear way, and a significant reduction was already evident by age 40. Total diversity estimates from one million sequenced T cells were considered lower bounds and underestimates.

The CDR3 numbers 15 residues from cysteine through phenylalanine. Here the CDR3 DNA is all that survives: 45 bases in frame from base 1. Germline trimming: 8 bases from V, 9 bases from J; junction bases outside gene matches: 12. Donors were a few dozen systemically healthy Caucasian individuals from Russia aged roughly 6 to 100 years. Each donor gave 8 to 10 milliliters of peripheral blood, collected into EDTA-treated Vacutainer tubes. PBMCs were isolated by Ficoll-Paque density-gradient centrifugation, with at least 6 million obtained per sample. Trizol reagent was used to extract total RNA from PBMCs, with at least 5 micrograms per sample. The percentages of naive CD45RAhigh/CD27high T cells were determined by flow cytometry on a PBMC aliquot from every donor. This sample was shared with a second study, whose subject was T cells of mothers and their children. Drawing on the second study: Nine systemically healthy Caucasian individuals served as donors, namely three mothers together with their six children. cDNA synthesis consumed the entire amount of extracted RNA, loaded at roughly 1.5 ug RNA in each 15 ul reaction. In the second PCR, the M1S primer introduced both the sample barcodes and 2-4 random nucleotides. Over 10 million TCR beta CDR3 reads came from each mother, compared with around 3 million reads from each child. Thymic selection similarly shapes TCR recombination output in related and unrelated pairs, with minor effect from inherited differences. Normalized repertoire overlap in related mother-child pairs was always slightly higher than in unrelated mother-child pairs, but the difference was never significant. No persistent microchimeric T cell clones were detected, at a sensitivity of around 100 clones per million clonotypes. The study used deep NGS to compare TCR beta repertoires of mothers and children, seeking features distinguishing related mother-child pairs from unrelated individuals. Mothers averaged roughly 36 +/- 4 years of age and children averaged roughly 10 +/- 4 years. Libraries were sequenced on Illumina HiSeq 2000 with 100+100 nt paired-end reads after adapter ligation with NEBNext reagents. To avoid cross-contamination, the mother libraries and the child libraries were prepared a month apart and sequenced in separate runs. Each donor had between roughly 450,000 and 2,100,000 distinct TCR beta clonotypes identified. Naive TCR beta clonotypes were estimated from low-frequency clonotypes matched to each donor's FACS-determined naive share, without sorting.

The receptor comes from a girl aged 2-10 years in good health. Sequencing was performed on blood. The rearranged chain carries TRBV12-3 or TRBV12-4 and TRBJ1-6, with TRBD1 matching 8 junction bases. The CDR3 region has the sequence CASGSTGDVTSPLHF. The DNA sequence reads TGTGCCAGCGGGTCGACAGGGGACGTCACTTCACCCCTCCACTTT.